Following are 19 T cell receptor beta chains from one sample sequenced in a study of OX40 agonist ivuxolimab in advanced cancers. Assay: immunoSEQ multiplex PCR; the TCRdb copy retains only in-frame clones and omits some. The sample lists about 85,000 clones, 80% to 90% occurring once. The sequenced sample was CD4+ or CD8+ T cells sorted from blood, obtained in a trial of the OX40 agonist ivuxolimab. These receptors came from an adult with an advanced solid tumor such as melanoma, head and neck, liver or kidney cancer.

The CDR3 sequence is CASTATGHYNEQFF. The CDR3 DNA sequence: TGCGCCAGCACCGCGACAGGGCACTACAATGAGCAGTTCTTC. The rearrangement uses TRBV10-2 and TRBJ2-1; the match to TRBD1 covers 7 bases. Germline lookup yields CDR1 WSHSY and CDR2 SAAADI. After removal of 7 bases from V and 3 bases from J, the junction contained 6 bases not matched to a gene. There are 14 residues in the CDR3.

This sequence joins TRBV7-3 and TRBJ2-3, with TRBD2 matching 7 bases. The CDR3 runs 15 residues. From germline, CDR1 is SGHTA and CDR2 FQGTGA. V was clipped by 4 bases and J by 6 bases; unmatched bases: 10. This CDR3 reads CASSSRAGVRDTQYF. CDR3 nucleotides: TGTGCCAGCAGCTCCCGTGCGGGGGTCCGGGATACGCAGTATTTT.

The V and J genes are TRBV2 and TRBJ2-6, with unresolved D. Germline lookup yields CDR1 SNHLY and CDR2 FYNNEI. This CDR3 has 15 residues. V dropped 4 bases and J dropped 3 bases, with 10 bases sitting between them. The chain's CDR3 is CASSGGLGGANVLTF. The CDR3 DNA sequence: TGTGCCAGCAGTGGTGGGCTTGGTGGGGCCAACGTCCTGACTTTC.

The rearrangement joins TRBV7-2 to TRBJ1-2; possible D gene TRBD1, 5 bases. CDR3 size: 13 residues. Germline V lookup: CDR1 SGHTA, CDR2 FQGNSA. Deletions cut 4 bases from V and 8 bases from J, with 14 bases between. The CDR3 reads CASSWGSRDGYTF. The CDR3 nucleotides are TGTGCCAGCAGCTGGGGGTCGAGAGACGGCTACACCTTC.

V usage is TRBV7-2 and J usage is TRBJ1-1; D uncertain. V gave up 0 bases and J gave up 11 bases, with 13 bases separating them. Germline CDR1 and CDR2: SGHTA and FQGNSA. This CDR3 has 13 amino acids. Written as DNA, the CDR3 is TGTGCCAGCAGCTTAGCAAATCCAGCACAGGCTTTCTTT. This codes for CASSLANPAQAFF.

This chain connects TRBV6-5 to TRBJ2-5; D unresolved. CDR3 length: 12 residues. Germline CDR1 reads MNHEY; CDR2 reads SVGAGI. Trimming cost V 6 bases and J 1 base, with 6 bases left between them. CDR3 DNA: TGTGCCAGCAGGGCTCTCCAAGAGACCCAGTACTTC. Translating gives CASRALQETQYF.

The chain joins TRBV28 to TRBJ1-2; 8 nucleotides align to TRBD1. This CDR3 region has 15 residues. Trimming at V came to 4 bases and at J to 5 bases, leaving 9 bases not matched to a gene. Germline-derived CDR1 and CDR2 are MDHEN and SYDVKM. The CDR3 bases are TGTGCCAGCAGTTCTCCGGGACAGGTTTTTTATGGCTACACCTTC. Its protein product is CASSSPGQVFYGYTF.

The chain is built from TRBV27 and TRBJ1-2; possibly TRBD1 for D (5 bases). Trimming took off 5 bases at V and 8 bases at J, with 12 bases between the two ends. The CDR3 extends over 12 amino acids. The germline V gene encodes CDR1 MNHEY and CDR2 SMNVEV (reference sequence). The chain's CDR3 is CASSAQGRGYTF. The CDR3 DNA sequence: TGTGCCAGCAGTGCCCAGGGAAGGGGCTACACCTTC.

The chain carries TRBV6-5 and TRBJ2-7; 7 bases map to TRBD1. Unmatched junction bases numbered 6, after V lost 9 bases and J lost 1 base. The CDR3 extends over 13 amino acids. CDR1 is MNHEY and CDR2 is SVGAGI in the germline V gene. The CDR3 sequence: CASSGQNSYEQYF. The CDR3 nucleotides are TGTGCCAGTTCGGGACAGAATTCCTACGAGCAGTACTTC.

The chain couples TRBV6-6 to TRBJ2-3; a possible D gene is TRBD2 (6 bases). CDR1 is MNHNY, CDR2 SVGAGI, per germline (reference sequence). Trimming cost V 7 bases and J 3 bases, with 11 bases left between them. The CDR3 spans 13 residues. The CDR3 DNA sequence: TGTGCCAGCACCGAGGGGAGGACAGATACGCAGTATTTT. It codes for CASTEGRTDTQYF.

The chain carries TRBV15 and TRBJ2-1; the match to TRBD2 covers 14 bases. Germline V gives CDR1 LNHNV, CDR2 YYDKDF (reference sequence). The CDR3 extends over 20 amino acids. V lost 0 bases to trimming and J lost 3 bases; unmatched junction nucleotides: 10. DNA for the CDR3: TGTGCCACCAGCAGAGATCACAGGACTAGCGGGGGGCCTCACTACAATGAGCAGTTCTTC. Amino acids: CATSRDHRTSGGPHYNEQFF.

V gene TRBV7-9 combines with J gene TRBJ2-5; D possibly corresponds to TRBD2 (5 bases). Germline V gene lookup returns CDR1 SEHNR and CDR2 FQNEAQ (reference sequence). The CDR3 has 15 residues. V gave up 8 bases and J gave up 1 base, with 17 bases separating them. In nucleotides, the CDR3 is TGTGCCAGCTCCTACTGGCGGGTGAGCCAAGAGACCCAGTACTTC. Protein product: CASSYWRVSQETQYF.

The V and J genes are TRBV7-9 and TRBJ1-2; D is perhaps TRBD1 (5 bases). Trimming stripped 5 bases from V and 8 bases from J, with 18 bases between. The CDR3 sequence is 14 residues long. Germline V lookup: CDR1 SEHNR, CDR2 FQNEAQ (reference sequence). This chain's CDR3 is CASSGAGWESGYTF. The CDR3 DNA follows: TGTGCCAGCAGCGGGGCGGGGTGGGAGTCGGGCTACACCTTC. Full variable domain (remainder filled in from reference TRBV7-9 and TRBJ1-2): DTGVSQNPRHKITKRGQNVTFRCDPISEHNRLYWYRQTLGQGPEFLTYFQNEAQLEKSRLLSDRFSAERPKGSFSTLEIQRTEQGDSAMYLCASSGAGWESGYTFGSGTRLTVV.

This chain connects TRBV5-1 to TRBJ1-2, with TRBD1 identical over 8 bases. The V segment lost 4 bases and the J segment 5 bases; nucleotides outside the gene matches: 7. Germline V gene lookup returns CDR1 SGHRS and CDR2 YFSETQ. The CDR3 sequence is 14 residues long. CDR3 amino acids: CASSAGQGEYGYTF. CDR3 bases: TGCGCCAGCAGCGCCGGACAGGGCGAATATGGCTACACCTTC.

The chain joins TRBV2 to TRBJ2-7; the D call may be TRBD1 or TRBD2 (5 bases each). V lost 4 bases and J lost 0, with 10 bases in between. Germline V gene lookup returns CDR1 SNHLY and CDR2 FYNNEI. The CDR3 has 14 amino acids. The chain's CDR3 is CASSAMGVSYEQYF. The CDR3 bases are TGTGCCAGCAGTGCGATGGGGGTCTCCTACGAGCAGTACTTC.

The J gene is TRBJ2-7, the V gene TRBV5-4; 8 bases align to TRBD1. The germline V gene encodes CDR1 SGHNT and CDR2 YYREEE (reference sequence). J lost 5 bases, V lost 4 bases, and 5 bases had no gene match. The CDR3 is 13 amino acids. The DNA for the CDR3 is TGTGCCAGCAGCCCACCAGGGGGCGACGAGCAGTACTTC. Translation gives CASSPPGGDEQYF.

This chain connects TRBV5-1 to TRBJ2-2; 8 bases match TRBD2. The CDR3 spans 15 residues. Germline V gives CDR1 SGHRS, CDR2 YFSETQ. V was pared by 1 base and J by 6 bases, with 5 bases of the junction left unmatched. The CDR3 sequence: CASSLRTGGPGELFF. CDR3 nucleotides: TGCGCCAGCAGCTTGCGTACGGGGGGGCCCGGGGAGCTGTTTTTT.

This clone was detected once. The J gene is TRBJ1-2, the V gene TRBV5-1, with TRBD1 matching 7 bases. The CDR3 loop spans 16 amino acids. Germline assignment: CDR1 SGHRS and CDR2 YFSETQ. Trimming took 4 bases from V and 1 from J; bases not matched to a gene: 10. This chain's CDR3 is CASSMTGTTRNYGYTF. The CDR3 nucleotides read TGCGCCAGCAGCATGACAGGGACTACACGTAACTATGGCTACACCTTC.

This clone was seen a few times. The chain employs TRBV7-2 and TRBJ2-7; D might be TRBD1 or TRBD2, each matching 6 bases. The germline gives CDR1 SGHTA, CDR2 FQGNSA. Trimming left V 6 bases short and J 7 bases short, with 19 bases between. This CDR3 has 14 amino acids. CDR3: CASSLKWGADEQYF. The CDR3 DNA reads TGTGCCAGCAGTCTAAAGTGGGGGGCGGATGAGCAGTACTTC.